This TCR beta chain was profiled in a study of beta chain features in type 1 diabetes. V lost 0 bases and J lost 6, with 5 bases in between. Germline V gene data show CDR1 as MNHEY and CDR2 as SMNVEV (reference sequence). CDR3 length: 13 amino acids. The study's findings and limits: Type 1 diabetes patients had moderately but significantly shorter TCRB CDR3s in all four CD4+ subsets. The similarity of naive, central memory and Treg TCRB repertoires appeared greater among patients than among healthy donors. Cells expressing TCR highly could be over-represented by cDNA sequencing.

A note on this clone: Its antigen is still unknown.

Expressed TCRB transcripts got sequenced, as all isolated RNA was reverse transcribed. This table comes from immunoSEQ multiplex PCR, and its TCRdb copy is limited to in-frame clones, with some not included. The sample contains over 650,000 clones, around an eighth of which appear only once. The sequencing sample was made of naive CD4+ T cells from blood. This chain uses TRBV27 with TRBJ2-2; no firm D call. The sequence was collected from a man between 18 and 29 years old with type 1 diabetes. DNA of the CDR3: TGTGCCAGCAGTTTATCGAGGTCCGGGGAGCTGTTTTTT. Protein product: CASSLSRSGELFF.